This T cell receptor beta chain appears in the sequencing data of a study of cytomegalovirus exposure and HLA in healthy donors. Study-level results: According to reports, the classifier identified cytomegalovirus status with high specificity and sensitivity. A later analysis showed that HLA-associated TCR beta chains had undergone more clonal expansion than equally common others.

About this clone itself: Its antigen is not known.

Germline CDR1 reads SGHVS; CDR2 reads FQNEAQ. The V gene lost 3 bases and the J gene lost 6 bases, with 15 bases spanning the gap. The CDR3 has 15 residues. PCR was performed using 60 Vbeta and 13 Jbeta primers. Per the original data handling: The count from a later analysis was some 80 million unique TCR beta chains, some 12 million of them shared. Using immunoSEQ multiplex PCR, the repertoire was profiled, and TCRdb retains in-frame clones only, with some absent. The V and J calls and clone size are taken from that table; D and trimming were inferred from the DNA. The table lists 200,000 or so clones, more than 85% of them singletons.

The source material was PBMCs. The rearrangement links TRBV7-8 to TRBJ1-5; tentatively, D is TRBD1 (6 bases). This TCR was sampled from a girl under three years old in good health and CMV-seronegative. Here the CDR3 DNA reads TGTGCCAGCAGCTTCGTACAGGGATCGGGTCAGCCCCAGCATTTT. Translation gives CASSFVQGSGQPQHF.